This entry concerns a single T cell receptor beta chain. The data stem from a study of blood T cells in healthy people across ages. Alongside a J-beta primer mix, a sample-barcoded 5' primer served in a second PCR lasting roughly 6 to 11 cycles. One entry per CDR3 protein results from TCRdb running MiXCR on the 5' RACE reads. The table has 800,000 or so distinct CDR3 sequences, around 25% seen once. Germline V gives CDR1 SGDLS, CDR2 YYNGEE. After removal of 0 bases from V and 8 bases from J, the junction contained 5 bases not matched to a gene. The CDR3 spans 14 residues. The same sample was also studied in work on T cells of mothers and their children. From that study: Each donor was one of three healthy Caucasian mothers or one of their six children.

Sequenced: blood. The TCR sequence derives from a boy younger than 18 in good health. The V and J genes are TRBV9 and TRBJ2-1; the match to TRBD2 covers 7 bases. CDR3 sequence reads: CASSVAAGWYEQFF. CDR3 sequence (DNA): TGTGCCAGCAGCGTAGCAGCGGGGTGGTATGAGCAGTTCTTC.